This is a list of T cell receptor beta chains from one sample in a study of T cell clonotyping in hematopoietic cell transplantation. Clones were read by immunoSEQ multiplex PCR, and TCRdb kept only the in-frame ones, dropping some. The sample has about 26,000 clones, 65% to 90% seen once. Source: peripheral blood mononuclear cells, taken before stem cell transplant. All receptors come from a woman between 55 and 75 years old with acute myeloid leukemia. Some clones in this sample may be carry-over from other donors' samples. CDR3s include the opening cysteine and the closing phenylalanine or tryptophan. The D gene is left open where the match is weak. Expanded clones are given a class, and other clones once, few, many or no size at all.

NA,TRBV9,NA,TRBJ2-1,CASSPRDRNLNEQFF,TGTGCCAGCAGCCCCCGGGACCGGAACCTCAATGAGCAGTTCTTC
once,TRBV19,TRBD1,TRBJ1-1,CASSSQPGQGGTEAFF,TGTGCCAGTAGTAGTCAGCCCGGACAGGGTGGAACTGAAGCTTTCTTT
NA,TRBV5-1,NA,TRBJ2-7,CASSLAAGHEQYF,TGCGCCAGCAGCTTGGCGGCGGGCCACGAGCAGTACTTC
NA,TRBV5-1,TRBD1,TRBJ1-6,CASSLEATGGYNSPLHF,TGCGCCAGCAGCTTGGAGGCGACAGGGGGCTATAATTCACCCCTCCACTTT
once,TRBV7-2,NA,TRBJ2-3,CASSPGLAEYTDTQYF,TGTGCCAGCAGCCCAGGATTAGCAGAGTACACAGATACGCAGTATTTT
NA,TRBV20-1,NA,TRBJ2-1,CSARPRFEQFF,TGCAGTGCTCGCCCTCGATTTGAGCAGTTCTTC
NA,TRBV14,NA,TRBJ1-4,CASSRKKGTNEKLFF,TGTGCCAGCAGCCGAAAAAAGGGGACTAATGAAAAACTGTTTTTT
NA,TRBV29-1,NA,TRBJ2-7,CSVGGRTYEQYF,TGCAGCGTTGGGGGGAGGACCTACGAGCAGTACTTC
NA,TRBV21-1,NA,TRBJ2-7,CASSKGWGGLNEQYF,TGTGCCAGCAGCAAAGGTTGGGGGGGGCTCAACGAGCAGTACTTC
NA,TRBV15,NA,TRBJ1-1,CATSRDAENTEAFF,TGTGCCACCAGCAGAGATGCAGAGAACACTGAAGCTTTCTTT
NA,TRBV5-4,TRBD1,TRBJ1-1,CASSSGGGTEAFF,TGTGCCAGCAGCTCAGGGGGAGGGACTGAAGCTTTCTTT
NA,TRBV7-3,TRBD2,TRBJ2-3,CASSRTSGGSTDTQYF,TGTGCCAGCAGTAGGACTAGCGGGGGGAGCACAGATACGCAGTATTTT
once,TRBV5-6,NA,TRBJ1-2,CASSLPLRANYGYTF,TGTGCCAGCAGCTTGCCCCTCAGAGCTAACTATGGCTACACCTTC
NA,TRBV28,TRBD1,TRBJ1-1,CASSLVGTGGETEAFF,TGTGCCAGCAGTTTAGTTGGGACAGGGGGTGAGACTGAAGCTTTCTTT
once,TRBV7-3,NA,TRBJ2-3,CASSPRDFTDTQYF,TGTGCCAGCAGCCCAAGGGACTTCACAGATACGCAGTATTTT
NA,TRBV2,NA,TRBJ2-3,CATREGADTQYF,TGTGCCACCAGGGAGGGGGCAGATACGCAGTATTTT
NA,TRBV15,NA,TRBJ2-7,CATSRDALIGGEQYF,TGTGCCACCAGCAGAGATGCTCTCATAGGCGGTGAGCAGTACTTC
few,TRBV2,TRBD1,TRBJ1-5,CASRKTGVGQPQHF,TGTGCCAGCAGGAAGACAGGGGTTGGGCAGCCCCAGCATTTT
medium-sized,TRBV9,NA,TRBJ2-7,CASSPPIGGAYEQYF,TGTGCCAGCAGTCCCCCTATCGGAGGGGCCTACGAGCAGTACTTC
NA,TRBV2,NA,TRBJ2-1,CASSALGGSYNEQFF,TGTGCCAGCAGTGCACTGGGCGGGTCCTACAATGAGCAGTTCTTC
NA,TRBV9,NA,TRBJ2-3,CASSPGVRDTQYF,TGTGCCAGCAGCCCTGGGGTCAGAGATACGCAGTATTTT
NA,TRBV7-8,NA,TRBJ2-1,CASSLGQEDYNEQFF,TGTGCCAGCAGCTTAGGACAGGAGGACTACAATGAGCAGTTCTTC
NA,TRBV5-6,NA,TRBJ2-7,CASSSGLWQYF,TGTGCCAGCAGCTCAGGGTTGTGGCAGTACTTC
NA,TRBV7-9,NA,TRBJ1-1,CASSSSGTANTEAFF,TGTGCCAGCAGCTCCTCCGGTACAGCGAACACTGAAGCTTTCTTT
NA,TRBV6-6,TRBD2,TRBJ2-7,CASSNPLAGPAYEQYF,TGTGCCAGCAGTAACCCCCTAGCGGGGCCCGCCTACGAGCAGTACTTC
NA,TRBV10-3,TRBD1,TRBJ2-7,CAIARPWTGPTYEQYF,TGTGCCATCGCCCGGCCCTGGACAGGACCAACCTACGAGCAGTACTTC
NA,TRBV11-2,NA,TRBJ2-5,CASSLDASKQTQYF,TGTGCCAGCAGCTTAGATGCTAGCAAGCAGACCCAGTACTTC
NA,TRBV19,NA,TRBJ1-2,CATETDRGYGYTF,TGTGCCACCGAGACGGACCGGGGCTATGGCTACACCTTC
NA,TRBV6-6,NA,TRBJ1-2,CASSAGGPNYGYTF,TGTGCCAGCAGTGCGGGGGGACCTAACTATGGCTACACCTTC
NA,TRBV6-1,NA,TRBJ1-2,CASSPLYNYGYTF,TGTGCCAGCAGCCCACTTTATAACTATGGCTACACCTTC
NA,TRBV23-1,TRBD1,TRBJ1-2,CASSPQDRLYGYTF,TGCGCCAGCAGTCCCCAGGACAGGCTCTATGGCTACACCTTC
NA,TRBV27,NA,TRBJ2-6,CASSITGGANVLTF,TGTGCCAGCAGTATAACAGGGGGGGCCAACGTCCTGACTTTC
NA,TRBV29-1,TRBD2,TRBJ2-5,CSVDRSPSGTNQETQYF,TGCAGCGTTGATAGATCTCCTAGCGGGACAAACCAAGAGACCCAGTACTTC
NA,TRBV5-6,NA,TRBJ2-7,CASSFGTIHEQYF,TGTGCCAGCAGCTTCGGGACAATCCACGAGCAGTACTTC
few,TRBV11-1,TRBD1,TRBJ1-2,CASSPGGKHYGYTF,TGTGCCAGCAGCCCAGGGGGGAAGCACTATGGCTACACCTTC
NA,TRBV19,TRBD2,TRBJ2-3,CASSFGLVTDTQYF,TGTGCCAGTAGTTTCGGACTAGTTACAGATACGCAGTATTTT
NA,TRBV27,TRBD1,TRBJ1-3,CASSMRGPTSGNTIYF,TGTGCCAGCAGTATGAGGGGGCCGACCTCTGGAAACACCATATATTTT
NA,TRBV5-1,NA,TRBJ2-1,CASSLVSANEQFF,TGCGCCAGCAGCTTGGTTAGTGCAAATGAGCAGTTCTTC
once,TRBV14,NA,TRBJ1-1,CASSQEGWGTEAFF,TGTGCCAGCAGCCAGGAGGGATGGGGGACTGAAGCTTTCTTT
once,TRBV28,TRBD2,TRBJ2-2,CASSHTSDWGGELFF,TGTGCCAGCAGTCACACTAGCGATTGGGGCGGGGAGCTGTTTTTT
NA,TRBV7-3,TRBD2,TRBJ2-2,CASSLWPSGAGGPRGELFF,TGTGCCAGCAGCTTATGGCCCTCCGGAGCGGGGGGGCCGCGGGGGGAGCTGTTTTTT
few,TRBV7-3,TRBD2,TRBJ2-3,CASSLTSGGSDTQYF,TGTGCCAGCAGCTTGACTAGCGGGGGTTCTGATACGCAGTATTTT
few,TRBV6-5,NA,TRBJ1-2,CASRRDGNYGYTF,TGTGCCAGCAGAAGGGACGGTAACTATGGCTACACCTTC
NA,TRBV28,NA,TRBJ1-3,CASSLAGLSGNTIYF,TGTGCCAGCAGTTTAGCAGGGCTCTCTGGAAACACCATATATTTT
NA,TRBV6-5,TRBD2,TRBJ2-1,CASSYWRTSGSNEQFF,TGTGCCAGCAGTTACTGGCGGACTAGCGGGAGCAATGAGCAGTTCTTC
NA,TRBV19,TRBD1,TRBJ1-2,CASSTSGTGSYGYTF,TGTGCCAGTAGTACGTCCGGGACAGGGAGCTATGGCTACACCTTC
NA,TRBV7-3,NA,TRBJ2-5,CASSLSPSRLGTQYF,TGTGCCAGCAGCTTATCTCCTAGCAGACTGGGGACCCAGTACTTC
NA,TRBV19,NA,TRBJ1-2,CASSITAGWYTF,TGTGCCAGTAGTATAACGGCAGGGTGGTACACCTTC
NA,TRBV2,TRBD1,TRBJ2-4,CASSEREGQKNIQYF,TGTGCCAGCAGTGAACGAGAGGGACAGAAAAACATTCAGTACTTC
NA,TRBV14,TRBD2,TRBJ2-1,CASSQGRGNYNEQFF,TGTGCCAGCAGCCAAGGGCGGGGGAACTACAATGAGCAGTTCTTC
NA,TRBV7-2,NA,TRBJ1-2,CASGFGYGYTF,TGTGCCAGCGGCTTTGGGTATGGCTACACCTTC
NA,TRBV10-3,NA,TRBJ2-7,CAISDGHEQYF,TGTGCCATCAGTGACGGCCACGAGCAGTACTTC
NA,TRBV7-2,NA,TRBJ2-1,CASSLPRGRDWNEQFF,TGTGCCAGCAGCTTACCAAGGGGGAGGGATTGGAATGAGCAGTTCTTC
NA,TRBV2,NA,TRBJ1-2,CASSGGRYYGYTF,TGTGCCAGCAGTGGGGGGCGCTACTATGGCTACACCTTC
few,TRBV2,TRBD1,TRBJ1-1,CASMGDRVTTEAFF,TGTGCCAGCATGGGGGACAGGGTTACCACTGAAGCTTTCTTT
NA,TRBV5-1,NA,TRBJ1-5,CASSLGGWGDQPQHF,TGCGCCAGCAGCTTGGGGGGCTGGGGCGATCAGCCCCAGCATTTT